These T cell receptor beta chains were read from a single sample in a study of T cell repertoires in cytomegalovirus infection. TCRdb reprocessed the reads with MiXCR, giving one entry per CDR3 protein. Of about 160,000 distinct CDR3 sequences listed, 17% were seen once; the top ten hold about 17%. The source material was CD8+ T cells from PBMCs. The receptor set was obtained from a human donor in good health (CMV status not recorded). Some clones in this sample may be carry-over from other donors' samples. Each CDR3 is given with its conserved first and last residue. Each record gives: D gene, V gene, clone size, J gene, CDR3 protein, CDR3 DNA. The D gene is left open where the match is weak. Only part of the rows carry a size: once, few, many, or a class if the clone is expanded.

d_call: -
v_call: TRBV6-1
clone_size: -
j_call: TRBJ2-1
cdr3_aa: CASSGGRLYNEQFF
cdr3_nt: TGTGCCAGCAGCGGTGGGCGGCTCTACAATGAGCAGTTCTTC

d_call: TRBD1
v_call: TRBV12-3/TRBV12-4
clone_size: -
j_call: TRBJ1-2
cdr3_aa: CASRGQRRGYTF
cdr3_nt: TGTGCCAGCAGGGGACAGCGCCGGGGCTACACCTTC

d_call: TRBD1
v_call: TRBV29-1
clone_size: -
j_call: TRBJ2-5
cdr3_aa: CSVVRRGTVQETQYF
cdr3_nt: TGCAGCGTTGTTCGTCGAGGGACAGTCCAAGAGACCCAGTACTTC

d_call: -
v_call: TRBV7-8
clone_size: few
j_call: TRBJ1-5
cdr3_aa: CASSPGRVAYQPQHF
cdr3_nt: TGTGCCAGCAGCCCTGGGAGGGTAGCATATCAGCCCCAGCATTTT

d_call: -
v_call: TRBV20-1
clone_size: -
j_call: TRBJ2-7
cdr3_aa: CSARDLSYEQYF
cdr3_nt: TGCAGTGCTAGAGATCTTAGCTACGAGCAGTACTTC

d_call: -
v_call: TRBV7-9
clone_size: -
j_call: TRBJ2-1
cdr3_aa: CASSYPRGNEQFF
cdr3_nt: TGTGCCAGCAGCTACCCGAGGGGCAATGAGCAGTTCTTC

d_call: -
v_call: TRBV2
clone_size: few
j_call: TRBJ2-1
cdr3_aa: CASSEFSRNEQFF
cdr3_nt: TGTGCCAGCAGTGAATTCAGTAGGAATGAGCAGTTCTTC

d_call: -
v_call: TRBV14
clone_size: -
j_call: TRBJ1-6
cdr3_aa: CASSQVEGRFNSPLHF
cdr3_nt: TGTGCCAGCAGCCAAGTTGAGGGCCGATTCAATTCACCCCTCCACTTT

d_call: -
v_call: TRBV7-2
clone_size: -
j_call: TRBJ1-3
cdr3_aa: CASSLPRAGNTIYF
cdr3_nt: TGTGCCAGCAGCCTCCCCAGGGCTGGAAACACCATATATTTT

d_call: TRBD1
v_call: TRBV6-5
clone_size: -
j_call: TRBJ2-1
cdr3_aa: CASSVGQGNEQFF
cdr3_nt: TGTGCCAGCAGTGTGGGACAGGGGAATGAGCAGTTCTTC

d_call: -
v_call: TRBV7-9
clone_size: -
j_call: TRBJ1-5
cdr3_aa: CASSESGSNQPQHF
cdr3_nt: TGTGCCAGCAGCGAGTCGGGCTCCAATCAGCCCCAGCATTTT

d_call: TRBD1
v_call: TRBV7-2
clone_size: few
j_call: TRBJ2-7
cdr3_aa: CASSLGGQSYEQYF
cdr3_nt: TGTGCCAGCAGCTTAGGGGGACAGTCCTACGAGCAGTACTTC

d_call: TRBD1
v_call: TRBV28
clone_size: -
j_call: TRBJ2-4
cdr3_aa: CASSSLRDRGENIQYF
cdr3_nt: TGTGCCAGCAGTTCCCTCCGGGACAGGGGAGAAAACATTCAGTACTTC

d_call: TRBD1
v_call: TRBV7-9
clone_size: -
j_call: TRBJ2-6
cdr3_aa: CASSLPGTGTHFSGANVLTF
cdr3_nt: TGTGCCAGCAGCCTCCCCGGGACAGGGACCCATTTCTCTGGGGCCAACGTCCTGACTTTC

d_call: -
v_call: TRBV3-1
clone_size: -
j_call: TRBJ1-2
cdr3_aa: CASSQDRGHSNYGYTF
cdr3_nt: TGTGCCAGCAGCCAAGATAGGGGACACTCAAACTATGGCTACACCTTC

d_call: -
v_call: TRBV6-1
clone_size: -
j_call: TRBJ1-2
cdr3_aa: CASSEIGDPFAGYTF
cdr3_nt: TGTGCCAGCAGTGAGATCGGTGACCCCTTTGCGGGCTACACCTTC

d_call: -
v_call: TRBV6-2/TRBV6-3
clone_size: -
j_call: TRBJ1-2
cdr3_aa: CASSLRLEGGYGYTF
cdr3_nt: TGTGCCAGCAGCCTACGATTGGAGGGCGGCTATGGCTACACCTTC

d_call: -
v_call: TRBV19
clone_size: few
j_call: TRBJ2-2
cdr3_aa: CASSVFTMNTGELFF
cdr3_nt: TGTGCCAGTAGTGTCTTCACTATGAACACCGGGGAGCTGTTTTTT

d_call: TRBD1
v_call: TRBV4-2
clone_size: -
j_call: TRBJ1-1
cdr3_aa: CASVPTGGAEAFF
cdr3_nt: TGTGCCAGCGTCCCCACAGGGGGCGCAGAAGCTTTCTTT

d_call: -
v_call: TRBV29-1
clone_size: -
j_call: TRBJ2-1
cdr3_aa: CSVQYNEQFF
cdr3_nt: TGCAGCGTTCAATACAATGAGCAGTTCTTC

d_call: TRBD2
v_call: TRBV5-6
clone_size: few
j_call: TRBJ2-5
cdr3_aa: CASSLGLAGPQETQYF
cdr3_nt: TGTGCCAGCAGCTTGGGACTAGCGGGGCCACAAGAGACCCAGTACTTC

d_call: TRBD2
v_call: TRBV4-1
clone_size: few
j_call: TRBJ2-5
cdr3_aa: CASSQGGGVRETQYF
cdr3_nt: TGCGCCAGCAGCCAAGGGGGAGGGGTCCGAGAGACCCAGTACTTC

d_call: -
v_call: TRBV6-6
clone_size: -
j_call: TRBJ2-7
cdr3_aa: CASSYSNFYEQYF
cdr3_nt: TGTGCCAGCAGTTACTCGAACTTTTACGAGCAGTACTTC

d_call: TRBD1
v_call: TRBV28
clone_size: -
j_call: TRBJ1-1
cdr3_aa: CASSRETGPRTEAFF
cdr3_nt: TGTGCCAGCAGTCGGGAGACAGGGCCTAGGACTGAAGCTTTCTTT

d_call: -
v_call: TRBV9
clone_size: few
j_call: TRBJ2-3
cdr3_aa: CASSDIRGGTDTQYF
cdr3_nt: TGTGCCAGCAGCGATATTCGAGGGGGCACAGATACGCAGTATTTT

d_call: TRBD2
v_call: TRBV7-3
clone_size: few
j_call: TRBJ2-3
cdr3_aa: CASSPFGGGGTTDTQYF
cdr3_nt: TGTGCCAGCAGCCCCTTCGGGGGGGGCGGGACCACAGATACGCAGTATTTT

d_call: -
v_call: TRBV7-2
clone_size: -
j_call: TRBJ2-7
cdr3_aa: CASSLAPGASYEQYF
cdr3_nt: TGTGCCAGCAGCTTAGCGCCAGGGGCCTCCTACGAGCAGTACTTC

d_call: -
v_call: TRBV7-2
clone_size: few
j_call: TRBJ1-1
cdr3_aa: CASAQGLGEAFF
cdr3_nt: TGTGCCAGCGCACAGGGTCTGGGTGAAGCTTTCTTT

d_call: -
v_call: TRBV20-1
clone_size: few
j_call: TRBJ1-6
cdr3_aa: CSARSVGRGSPLHF
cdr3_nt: TGCAGTGCGAGGAGCGTGGGGCGAGGTTCACCCCTCCACTTT

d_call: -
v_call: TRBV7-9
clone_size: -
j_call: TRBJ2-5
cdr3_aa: CASSLEGGAEGETQYF
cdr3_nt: TGTGCCAGCAGCTTGGAGGGGGGGGCCGAAGGAGAGACCCAGTACTTC

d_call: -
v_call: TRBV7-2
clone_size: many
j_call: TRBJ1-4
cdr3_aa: CASSLEGEKLFF
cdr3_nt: TGTGCCAGCAGCTTAGAGGGTGAAAAACTGTTTTTT

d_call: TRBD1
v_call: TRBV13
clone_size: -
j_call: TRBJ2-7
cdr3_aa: CASSSGQGQVDEQYF
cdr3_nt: TGTGCCAGCAGCTCGGGACAGGGGCAAGTCGACGAGCAGTACTTC

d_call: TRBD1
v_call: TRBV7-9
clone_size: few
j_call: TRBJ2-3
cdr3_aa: CASSSPLTGLKYF
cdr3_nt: TGTGCCAGCAGCTCGCCTCTGACAGGGTTAAAGTATTTT

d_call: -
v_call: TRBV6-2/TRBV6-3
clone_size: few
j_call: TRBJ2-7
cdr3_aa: CASSYGAGEQYF
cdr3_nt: TGTGCCAGCAGTTACGGGGCGGGCGAGCAGTACTTC

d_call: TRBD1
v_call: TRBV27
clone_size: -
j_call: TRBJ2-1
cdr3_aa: CATLDRDYNEQFF
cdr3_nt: TGTGCCACCTTGGACAGGGACTACAATGAGCAGTTCTTC

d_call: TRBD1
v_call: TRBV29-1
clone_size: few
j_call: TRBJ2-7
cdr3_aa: CSVEGTGRSYEQYF
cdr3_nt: TGCAGCGTCGAAGGGACAGGGAGATCCTACGAGCAGTACTTC

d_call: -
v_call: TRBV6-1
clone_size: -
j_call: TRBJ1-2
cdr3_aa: CASSPRAHGNTF
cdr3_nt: TGTGCCAGCAGCCCTAGAGCTCATGGCAACACCTTC

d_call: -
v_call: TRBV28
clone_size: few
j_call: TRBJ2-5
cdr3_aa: CASSTLRDEGRETQYF
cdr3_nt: TGTGCCAGCAGTACCTTGCGGGATGAAGGGAGGGAGACCCAGTACTTC

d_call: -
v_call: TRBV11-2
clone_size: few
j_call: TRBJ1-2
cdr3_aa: CASSLVTADTFNYGYTF
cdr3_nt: TGTGCCAGCAGCTTAGTAACCGCCGACACGTTTAACTATGGCTACACCTTC

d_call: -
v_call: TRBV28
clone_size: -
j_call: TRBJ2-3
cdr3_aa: CASTPGLRLGDTQYF
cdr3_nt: TGTGCCAGCACCCCGGGACTCAGGTTGGGAGATACGCAGTATTTT

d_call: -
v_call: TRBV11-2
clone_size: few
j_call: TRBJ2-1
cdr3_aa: CASTPTLSSYNEQFF
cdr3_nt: TGTGCCAGCACCCCGACCTTGAGCTCCTACAATGAGCAGTTCTTC

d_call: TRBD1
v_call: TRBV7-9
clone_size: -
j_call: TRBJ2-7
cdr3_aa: CASSQSDRVPYEQYF
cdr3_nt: TGTGCCAGCAGCCAATCGGACAGGGTGCCCTACGAGCAGTACTTC

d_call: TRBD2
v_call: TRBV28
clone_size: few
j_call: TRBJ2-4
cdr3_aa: CASSRLQRDDQYF
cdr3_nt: TGTGCCAGCAGCCGCCTGCAGCGGGATGATCAGTACTTC

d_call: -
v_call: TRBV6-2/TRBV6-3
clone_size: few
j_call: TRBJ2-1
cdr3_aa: CASSYLTQSSYNEQFF
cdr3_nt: TGTGCCAGCAGTTACTTGACCCAAAGCTCCTACAATGAGCAGTTCTTC

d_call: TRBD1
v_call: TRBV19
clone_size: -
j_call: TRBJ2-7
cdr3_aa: CARRKNRGYEQYF
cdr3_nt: TGTGCCAGGCGAAAGAACAGGGGCTACGAGCAGTACTTC

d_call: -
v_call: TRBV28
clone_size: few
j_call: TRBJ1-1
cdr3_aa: CASSLYGMNTEAFF
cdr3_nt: TGTGCCAGCAGTTTATATGGCATGAACACTGAAGCTTTCTTT

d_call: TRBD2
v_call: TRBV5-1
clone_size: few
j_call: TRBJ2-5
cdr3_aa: CASSPGTSGYQETQYF
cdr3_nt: TGCGCCAGCAGCCCCGGGACTAGCGGATATCAAGAGACCCAGTACTTC

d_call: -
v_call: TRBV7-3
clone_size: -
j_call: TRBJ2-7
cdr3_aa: CASSYKGYDEQYF
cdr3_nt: TGTGCCAGCAGCTACAAAGGATACGACGAGCAGTACTTC

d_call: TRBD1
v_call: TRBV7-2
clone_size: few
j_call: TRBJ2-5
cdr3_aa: CASSTTGTETRETQYF
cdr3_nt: TGTGCCAGCAGCACAACCGGGACAGAAACCCGGGAGACCCAGTACTTC

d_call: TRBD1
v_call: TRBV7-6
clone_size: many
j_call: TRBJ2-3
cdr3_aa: CASSWTGGGTDTQYF
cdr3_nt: TGTGCCAGCAGCTGGACAGGGGGCGGCACAGATACGCAGTATTTT

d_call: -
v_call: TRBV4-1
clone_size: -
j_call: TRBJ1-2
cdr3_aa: CASSQSAGTYGYTF
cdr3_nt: TGCGCCAGCAGCCAAAGTGCAGGGACCTATGGCTACACCTTC

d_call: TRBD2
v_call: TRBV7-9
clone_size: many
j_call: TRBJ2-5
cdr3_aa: CASSPSSGRAWETQYF
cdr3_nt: TGTGCCAGCAGCCCCTCCAGCGGGAGGGCCTGGGAGACCCAGTACTTC

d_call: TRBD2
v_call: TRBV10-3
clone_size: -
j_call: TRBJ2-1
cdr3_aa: CAISEGLAGGPENEQFF
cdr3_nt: TGTGCCATCAGTGAGGGGCTAGCGGGGGGGCCGGAGAATGAGCAGTTCTTC

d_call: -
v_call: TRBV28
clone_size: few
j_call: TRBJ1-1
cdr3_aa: CASRDTEAFF
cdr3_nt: TGTGCCAGCAGGGATACTGAAGCTTTCTTT

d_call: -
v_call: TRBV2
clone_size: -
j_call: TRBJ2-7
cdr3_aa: CASSDGKGQPSDEQYF
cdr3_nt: TGTGCCAGCAGTGATGGAAAGGGGCAACCGTCTGACGAGCAGTACTTC

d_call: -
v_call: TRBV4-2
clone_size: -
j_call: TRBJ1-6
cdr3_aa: CASSQRNRDESPLHF
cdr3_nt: TGTGCCAGCAGCCAACGAAACAGGGACGAGTCACCCCTCCACTTT

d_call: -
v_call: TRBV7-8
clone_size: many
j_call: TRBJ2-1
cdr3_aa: CASSVKRGRVGTSSYNEQFF
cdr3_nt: TGTGCCAGCAGCGTAAAAAGAGGACGAGTCGGAACCAGCTCCTACAATGAGCAGTTCTTC

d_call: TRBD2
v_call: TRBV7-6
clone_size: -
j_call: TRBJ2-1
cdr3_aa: CASSFGGLAGGGLDNEQFF
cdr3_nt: TGTGCCAGCAGCTTCGGCGGACTAGCGGGAGGAGGTTTGGACAATGAGCAGTTCTTC

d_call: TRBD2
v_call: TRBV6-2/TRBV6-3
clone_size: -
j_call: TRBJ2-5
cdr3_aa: CASNHRTSGEETQYF
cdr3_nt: TGTGCCAGCAATCATAGGACTAGCGGGGAAGAGACCCAGTACTTC

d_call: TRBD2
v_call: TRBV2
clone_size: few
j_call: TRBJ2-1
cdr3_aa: CASTMKLLAASYNEQFF
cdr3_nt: TGTGCCAGCACCATGAAACTACTAGCGGCTTCCTACAATGAGCAGTTCTTC